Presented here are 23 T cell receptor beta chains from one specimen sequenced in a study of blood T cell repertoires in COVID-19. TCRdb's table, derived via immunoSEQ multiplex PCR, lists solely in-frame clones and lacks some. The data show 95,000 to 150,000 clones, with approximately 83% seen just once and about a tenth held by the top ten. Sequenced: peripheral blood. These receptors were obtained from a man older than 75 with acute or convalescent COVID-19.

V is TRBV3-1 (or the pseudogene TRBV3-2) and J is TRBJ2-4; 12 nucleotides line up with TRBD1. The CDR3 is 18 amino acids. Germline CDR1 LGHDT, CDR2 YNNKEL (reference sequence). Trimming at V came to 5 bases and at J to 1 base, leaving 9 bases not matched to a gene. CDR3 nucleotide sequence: TGTGCCAGCAGCTTCCCGGGACAGGGGGCGGGGGCCAAAAACATTCAGTACTTC. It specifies CASSFPGQGAGAKNIQYF.

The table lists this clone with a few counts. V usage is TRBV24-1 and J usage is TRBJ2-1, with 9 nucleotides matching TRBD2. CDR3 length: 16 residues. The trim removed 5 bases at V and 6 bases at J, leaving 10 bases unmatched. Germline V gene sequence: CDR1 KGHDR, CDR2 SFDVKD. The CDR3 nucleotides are TGTGCCACCAGTGCCCCACGAGCGGGGGGTGGCAATGAGCAGTTCTTC. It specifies CATSAPRAGGGNEQFF.

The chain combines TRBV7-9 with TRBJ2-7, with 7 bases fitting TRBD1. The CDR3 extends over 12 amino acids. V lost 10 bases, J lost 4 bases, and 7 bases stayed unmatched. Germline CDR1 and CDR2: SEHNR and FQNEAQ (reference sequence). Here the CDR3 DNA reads TGTGCCATTTCGACAGGGCCATACGAGCAGTACTTC. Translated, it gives CAISTGPYEQYF.

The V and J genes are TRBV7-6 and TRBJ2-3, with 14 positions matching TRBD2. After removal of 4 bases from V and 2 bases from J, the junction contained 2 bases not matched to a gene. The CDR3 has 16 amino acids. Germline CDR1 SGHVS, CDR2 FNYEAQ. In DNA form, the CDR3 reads TGTGCCAGCAGCTCGACTAGCGGGAGGGCCACAGATACGCAGTATTTT. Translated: CASSSTSGRATDTQYF. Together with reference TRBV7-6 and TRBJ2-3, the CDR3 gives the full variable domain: GAGVSQSPRYKVTKRGQDVALRCDPISGHVSLYWYRQALGQGPEFLTYFNYEAQQDKSGLPNDRFSAERPEGSISTLTIQRTEQRDSAMYRCASSSTSGRATDTQYFGPGTRLTVL.

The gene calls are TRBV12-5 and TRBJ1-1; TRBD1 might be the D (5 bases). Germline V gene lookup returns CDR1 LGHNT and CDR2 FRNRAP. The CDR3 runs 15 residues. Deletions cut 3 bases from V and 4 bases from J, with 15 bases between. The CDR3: CASGLGQGDGTEAFF. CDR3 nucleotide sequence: TGTGCTAGTGGTTTAGGGCAGGGTGATGGCACTGAAGCTTTCTTT.

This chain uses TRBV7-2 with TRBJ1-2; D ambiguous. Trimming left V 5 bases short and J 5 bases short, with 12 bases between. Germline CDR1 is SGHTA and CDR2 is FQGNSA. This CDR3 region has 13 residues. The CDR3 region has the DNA TGTGCCAGCAGCAGGACGGACTATTATGGCTACACCTTC. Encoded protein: CASSRTDYYGYTF.

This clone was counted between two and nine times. The CDR3 is CASSLQVFFFEGMGTGELFF. In nucleotides, the CDR3 is TGTGCCAGCAGCTTACAGGTCTTTTTTTTTGAGGGCATGGGCACCGGGGAGCTGTTTTTT. This chain uses TRBV7-3 with TRBJ2-2; perhaps TRBD2 as D (5 bases). There are 20 residues in the CDR3. The V gene's germline CDR1 is SGHTA and CDR2 FQGTGA. V shed 2 bases and J shed 4 bases, with 26 bases lying between them.

The CDR3 loop is CASSLYIAGAPYEQYF. The CDR3 DNA reads as TGTGCCAGCAGCTTATACATAGCGGGAGCCCCCTACGAGCAGTACTTC. V usage is TRBV7-9 and J usage is TRBJ2-7, with 9 positions matching TRBD2. Germline assignment: CDR1 SEHNR and CDR2 FQNEAQ (reference sequence). V lost 2 bases, J lost 2 bases, and 7 bases stayed unmatched. This CDR3 has 16 residues.

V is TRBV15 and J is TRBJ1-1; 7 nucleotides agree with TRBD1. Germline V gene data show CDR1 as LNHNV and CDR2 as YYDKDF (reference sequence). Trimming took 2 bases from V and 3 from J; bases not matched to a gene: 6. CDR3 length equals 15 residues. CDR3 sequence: CATSRLSTGDTEAFF. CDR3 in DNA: TGTGCCACCAGCAGATTATCCACAGGGGACACTGAAGCTTTCTTT.

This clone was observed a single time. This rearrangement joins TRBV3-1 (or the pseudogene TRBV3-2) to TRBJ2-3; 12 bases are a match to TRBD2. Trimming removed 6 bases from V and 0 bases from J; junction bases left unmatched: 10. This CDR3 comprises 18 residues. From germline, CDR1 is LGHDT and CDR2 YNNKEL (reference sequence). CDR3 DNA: TGTGCCAGCAGGCCTCTAGCGGGAGGGCCTTTAAGCACAGATACGCAGTATTTT. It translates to CASRPLAGGPLSTDTQYF.

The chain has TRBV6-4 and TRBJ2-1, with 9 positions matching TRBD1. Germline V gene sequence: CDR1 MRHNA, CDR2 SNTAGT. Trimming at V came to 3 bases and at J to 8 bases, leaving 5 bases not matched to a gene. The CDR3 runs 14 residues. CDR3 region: CASSEQGATHEQFF. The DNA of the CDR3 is TGTGCCAGCAGTGAACAGGGGGCGACCCATGAGCAGTTCTTC.

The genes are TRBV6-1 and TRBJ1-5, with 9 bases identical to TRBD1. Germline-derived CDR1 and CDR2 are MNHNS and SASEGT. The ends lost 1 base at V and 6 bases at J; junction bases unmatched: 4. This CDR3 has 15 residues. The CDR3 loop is CASSEGTGVSQPQHF. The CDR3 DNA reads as TGTGCCAGCAGTGAAGGGACAGGGGTAAGTCAGCCCCAGCATTTT.

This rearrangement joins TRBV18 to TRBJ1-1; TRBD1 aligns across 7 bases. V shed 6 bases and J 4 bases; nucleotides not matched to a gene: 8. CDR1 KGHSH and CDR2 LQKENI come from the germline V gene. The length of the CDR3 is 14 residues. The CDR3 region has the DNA TGTGCCAGCTCCCTCGGGGACAGCCGCACTGAAGCTTTCTTT. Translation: CASSLGDSRTEAFF.

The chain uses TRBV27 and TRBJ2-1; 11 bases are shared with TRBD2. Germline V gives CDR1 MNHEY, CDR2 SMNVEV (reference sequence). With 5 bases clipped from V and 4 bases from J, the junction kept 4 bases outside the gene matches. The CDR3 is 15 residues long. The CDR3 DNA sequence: TGTGCCAGCAGTGTAGCGGGAGGGTTATACAATGAGCAGTTCTTC. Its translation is CASSVAGGLYNEQFF.

Here the CDR3 reads CASSLQTGNTEAFF. In DNA form, the CDR3 reads TGTGCCAGCAGCTTACAGACAGGGAACACTGAAGCTTTCTTT. The rearrangement joins TRBV5-4 to TRBJ1-1; the D gene is possibly TRBD1 (6 bases). V gave up 2 bases and J gave up 1 base, with 9 bases separating them. Germline CDR1 reads SGHNT; CDR2 reads YYREEE (reference sequence). The CDR3 runs 14 residues. The full variable domain, rest sourced from reference TRBV5-4 and TRBJ1-1, is ETGVTQSPTHLIKTRGQQVTLRCSSQSGHNTVSWYQQALGQGPQFIFQYYREEENGRGNFPPRFSGLQFPNYSSELNVNALELDDSALYLCASSLQTGNTEAFFGQGTRLTVV.

CDR3 in amino acids: CSGGQGREQYF. Written as DNA, the CDR3 is TGCAGTGGGGGACAGGGGCGCGAGCAGTACTTC. This sequence joins TRBV20-1 and TRBJ2-7; 10 nucleotides match TRBD1. The V and J ends lost 7 bases and 6 bases, in that order; junction bases with no gene match: 3. The CDR3 sequence is 11 residues long. Per germline, CDR1 DFQATT and CDR2 SNEGSKA (reference sequence).

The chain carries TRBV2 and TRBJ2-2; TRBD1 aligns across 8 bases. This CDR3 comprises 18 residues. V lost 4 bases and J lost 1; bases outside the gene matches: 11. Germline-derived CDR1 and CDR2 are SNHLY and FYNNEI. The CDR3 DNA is TGTGCCAGCAGTGGGGCCCGGTACGGACAGGGGAACACCGGGGAGCTGTTTTTT. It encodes CASSGARYGQGNTGELFF. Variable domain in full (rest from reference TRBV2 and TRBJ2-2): EPEVTQTPSHQVTQMGQEVILRCVPISNHLYFYWYRQILGQKVEFLVSFYNNEISEKSEIFDDQFSVERPDGSNFTLKIRSTKLEDSAMYFCASSGARYGQGNTGELFFGEGSRLTVL.

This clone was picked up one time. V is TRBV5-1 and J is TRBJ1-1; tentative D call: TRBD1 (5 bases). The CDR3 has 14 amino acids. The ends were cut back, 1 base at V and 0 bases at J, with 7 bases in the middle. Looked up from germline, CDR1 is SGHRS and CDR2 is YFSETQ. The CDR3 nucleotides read TGCGCCAGCAGCTTGCCAGGGTTGAACACTGAAGCTTTCTTT. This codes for CASSLPGLNTEAFF.

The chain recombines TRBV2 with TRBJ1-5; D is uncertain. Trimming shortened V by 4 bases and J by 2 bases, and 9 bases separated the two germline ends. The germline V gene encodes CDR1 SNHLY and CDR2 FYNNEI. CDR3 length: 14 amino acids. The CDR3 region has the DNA TGTGCCAGCAGTGTGGCAACCCGCAATCAGCCCCAGCATTTT. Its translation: CASSVATRNQPQHF.

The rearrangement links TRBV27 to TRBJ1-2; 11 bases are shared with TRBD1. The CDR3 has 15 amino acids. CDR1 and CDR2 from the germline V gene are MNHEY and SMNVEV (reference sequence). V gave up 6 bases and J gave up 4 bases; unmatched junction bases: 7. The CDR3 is CASSPDRGRAYGYTF. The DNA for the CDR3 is TGTGCCAGCAGCCCGGACAGGGGGCGCGCCTATGGCTACACCTTC.

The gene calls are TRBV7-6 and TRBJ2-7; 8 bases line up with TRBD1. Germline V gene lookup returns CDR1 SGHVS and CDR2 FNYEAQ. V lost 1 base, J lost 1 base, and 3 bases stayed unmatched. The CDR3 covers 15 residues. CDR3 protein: CASSLGDRGSYEQYF. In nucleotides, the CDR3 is TGTGCCAGCAGCTTAGGCGACAGGGGATCCTACGAGCAGTACTTC.

The CDR3 DNA follows: TGCGCCAGCAGCTGGTGGACAGGGGTGGGGAATGAGCAGTTCTTC. Translation gives CASSWWTGVGNEQFF. The V call is TRBV5-1, the J call TRBJ2-1, with TRBD1 matching 9 bases. Per germline, CDR1 SGHRS and CDR2 YFSETQ. After removal of 3 bases from V and 7 bases from J, the junction contained 8 bases not matched to a gene. This CDR3 has 15 amino acids.

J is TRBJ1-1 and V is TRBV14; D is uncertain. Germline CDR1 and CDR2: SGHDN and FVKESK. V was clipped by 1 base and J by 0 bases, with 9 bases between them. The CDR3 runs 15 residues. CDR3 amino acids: CASSQVAGLNTEAFF. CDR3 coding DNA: TGTGCCAGCAGCCAAGTCGCAGGATTGAACACTGAAGCTTTCTTT.